The clone carrying this T cell receptor beta chain was seen only a few times. Its antigen is currently unknown. Tagging with unique molecular identifiers was a feature of the TCR beta cDNA libraries. Starting from approximately 0.95 to 9.8 million T cells, the study yielded approximately 460,000 cDNA molecules. One entry per CDR3 protein, called by TCRdb with MiXCR from the PCR reads. Here the sample spans roughly 800,000 distinct CDR3 sequences, just under 30% being singletons. The CDR3 is 16 residues long. Between the trimmed V and J ends, which lost 5 bases and 5 bases, there was a span of 19 bases. The germline V gene has CDR1 MDHEN and CDR2 SYDVKM. This sample is drawn from a study of post-analysis software for immune sequencing data. Findings and limits, study-wide: There were roughly 5 TRBV segments more frequent in patients than controls, and TRBV5-6, TRBV5-1 and TRBV20-1 were among them. Patients with multiple sclerosis recorded significantly lower normalized Chao1 diversity than controls, the study found.

This chain joins TRBV28 and TRBJ2-1; a possible D gene is TRBD1 (5 bases). The source material was blood. The receptor comes from a girl between 5 and 17 years old with multiple sclerosis. The CDR3 loop reads CASSPLQWGVNNEQFF. The DNA for the CDR3 is TGTGCCAGCAGTCCTTTACAGTGGGGCGTTAACAATGAGCAGTTCTTC.